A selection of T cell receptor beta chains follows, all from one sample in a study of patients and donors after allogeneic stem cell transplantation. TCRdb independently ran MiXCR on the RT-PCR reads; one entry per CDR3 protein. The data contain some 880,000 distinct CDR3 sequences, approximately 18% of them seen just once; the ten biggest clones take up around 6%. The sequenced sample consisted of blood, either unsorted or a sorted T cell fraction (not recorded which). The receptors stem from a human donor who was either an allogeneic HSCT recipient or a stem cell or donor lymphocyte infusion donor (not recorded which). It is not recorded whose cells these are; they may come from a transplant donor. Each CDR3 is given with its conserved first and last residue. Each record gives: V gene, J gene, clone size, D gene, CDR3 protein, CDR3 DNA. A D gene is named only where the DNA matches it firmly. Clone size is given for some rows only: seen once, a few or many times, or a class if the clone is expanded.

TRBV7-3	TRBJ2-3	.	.	CASGSLSEDTQYF	TGTGCCAGCGGGTCTTTGTCGGAGGATACGCAGTATTTT
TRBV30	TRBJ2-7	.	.	CAWSGSGEQYF	TGTGCCTGGAGTGGATCAGGCGAGCAGTACTTC
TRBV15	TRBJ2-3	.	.	CATSGAAGGQWDTQYF	TGTGCCACCAGCGGGGCGGCTGGGGGGCAATGGGATACGCAGTATTTT
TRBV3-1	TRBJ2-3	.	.	CASSQNPSAYWDTQYF	TGTGCCAGCAGCCAAAACCCCTCAGCCTATTGGGATACGCAGTATTTT
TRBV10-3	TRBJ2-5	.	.	CAISEKGSETQYF	TGTGCCATCAGTGAGAAGGGGTCGGAGACCCAGTACTTC
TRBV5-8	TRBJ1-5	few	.	CASSLFRGDQPQHF	TGTGCCAGCAGCTTGTTCAGGGGCGATCAGCCCCAGCATTTT
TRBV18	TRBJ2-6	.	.	CASSLQLGRSGANVLTF	TGTGCCAGCTCACTGCAATTGGGTCGTTCTGGGGCCAACGTCCTGACTTTC
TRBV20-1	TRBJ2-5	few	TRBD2	CSTVGGALETQYF	TGCAGTACGGTCGGGGGGGCCCTGGAGACCCAGTACTTC
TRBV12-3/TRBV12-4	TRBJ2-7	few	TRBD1	CASSLWGQGVHEQYF	TGTGCCAGCAGTTTATGGGGACAGGGGGTACACGAGCAGTACTTC
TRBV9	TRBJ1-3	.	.	CASSEGGASGNTIYF	TGTGCCAGCAGCGAAGGGGGGGCCTCTGGAAACACCATATATTTT
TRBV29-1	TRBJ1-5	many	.	CSVADRYNQPQHF	TGCAGCGTTGCAGACAGGTACAATCAGCCCCAGCATTTT
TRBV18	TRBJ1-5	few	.	CASSPLFRGGKDQPQHF	TGTGCCAGCTCACCATTGTTTCGGGGGGGGAAGGATCAGCCCCAGCATTTT
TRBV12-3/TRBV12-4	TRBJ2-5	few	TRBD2	CASKLAGGLQETQYF	TGTGCCAGCAAACTAGCGGGGGGGCTCCAAGAGACCCAGTACTTC
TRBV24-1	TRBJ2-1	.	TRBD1	CATSGAGTGENEQFF	TGTGCCACCAGTGGGGCCGGGACAGGGGAAAATGAGCAGTTCTTC
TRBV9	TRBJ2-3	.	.	CASSGVAVRTDTQYF	TGTGCCAGCAGCGGGGTAGCGGTTCGGACAGATACGCAGTATTTT
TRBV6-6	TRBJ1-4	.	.	CASASANEKLFF	TGTGCCAGCGCGAGCGCTAATGAAAAACTGTTTTTT
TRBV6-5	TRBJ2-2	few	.	CASTRPPGELFF	TGTGCCAGCACCAGACCCCCCGGGGAGCTGTTTTTT
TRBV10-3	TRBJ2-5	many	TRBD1	CAISLTGKETQYF	TGTGCCATCAGCCTGACAGGGAAGGAGACCCAGTACTTC
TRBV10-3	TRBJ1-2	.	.	CAIKADGSYGYTF	TGTGCCATCAAGGCCGACGGATCCTATGGCTACACCTTC
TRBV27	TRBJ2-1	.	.	CASSLEVSLYNEQFF	TGTGCCAGCAGTTTAGAGGTCAGTCTCTACAATGAGCAGTTCTTC
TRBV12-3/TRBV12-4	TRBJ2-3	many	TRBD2	CASSLSGSTDTQYF	TGTGCCAGCAGCTTGAGCGGGAGTACCGATACGCAGTATTTT
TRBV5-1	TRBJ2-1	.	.	CASSLEGVEKQFF	TGCGCCAGCAGCTTGGAAGGGGTGGAGAAGCAGTTCTTC
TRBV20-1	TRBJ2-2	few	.	CSARDGTTGELFF	TGCAGTGCTAGAGATGGAACTACCGGGGAGCTGTTTTTT
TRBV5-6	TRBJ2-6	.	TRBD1	CASSRDRLSGANVLTF	TGTGCCAGCAGCCGGGACAGGCTGTCTGGGGCCAACGTCCTGACTTTC
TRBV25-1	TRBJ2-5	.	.	CASSEYLHRAFGETQYF	TGTGCCAGCAGTGAATATTTGCACAGGGCGTTTGGAGAGACCCAGTACTTC
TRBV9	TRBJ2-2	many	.	CASSVGPGELFF	TGTGCCAGCAGCGTAGGACCCGGGGAGCTGTTTTTT
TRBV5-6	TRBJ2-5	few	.	CASSLAAGIEETQYF	TGTGCCAGCAGCTTGGCCGCGGGGATCGAAGAGACCCAGTACTTC
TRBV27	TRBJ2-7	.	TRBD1	CASRWTGGAYEQYF	TGTGCCAGCAGGTGGACAGGGGGAGCCTACGAGCAGTACTTC
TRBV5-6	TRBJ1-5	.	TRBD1	CASSRSGTGNQPQHF	TGTGCCAGCAGCCGCTCCGGGACAGGCAATCAGCCCCAGCATTTT
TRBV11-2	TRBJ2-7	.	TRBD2	CASSLEAGIQYF	TGTGCCAGCAGCTTAGAAGCGGGGATTCAGTACTTC
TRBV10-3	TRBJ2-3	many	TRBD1	CAIGQGAGDTQYF	TGTGCCATCGGACAGGGGGCGGGAGATACGCAGTATTTT
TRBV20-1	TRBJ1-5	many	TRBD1	CSAKQGAGNQPQHF	TGCAGTGCTAAACAGGGGGCCGGCAATCAGCCCCAGCATTTT
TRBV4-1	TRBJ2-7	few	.	CASSAQGGQYF	TGCGCCAGCAGCGCTCAGGGTGGACAGTACTTC
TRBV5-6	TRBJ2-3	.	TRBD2	CASSLKRESTDTQYF	TGTGCCAGCAGCCTAAAGCGGGAGAGCACAGATACGCAGTATTTT
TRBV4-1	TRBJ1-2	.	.	CASSQASFGPRFYGYTF	TGCGCCAGCAGCCAAGCCTCTTTCGGACCGCGGTTCTATGGCTACACCTTC
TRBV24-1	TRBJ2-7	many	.	CATSDRKSSYEQYF	TGTGCCACCAGTGATCGGAAGAGCTCCTACGAGCAGTACTTC
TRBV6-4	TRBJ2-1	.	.	CASRAGPYNEQFF	TGTGCCAGTAGAGCGGGTCCCTACAATGAGCAGTTCTTC
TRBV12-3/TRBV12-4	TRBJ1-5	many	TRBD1	CASSFVGQPHQPQHF	TGTGCCAGCAGTTTTGTGGGACAGCCGCATCAGCCCCAGCATTTT
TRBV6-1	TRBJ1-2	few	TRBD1	CASSESMLRDSSFLYGYTF	TGTGCCAGCAGTGAATCTATGCTACGGGACAGCTCCTTCCTATATGGCTACACCTTC
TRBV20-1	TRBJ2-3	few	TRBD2	CSASPGLAGAADTQYF	TGCAGTGCTAGCCCCGGACTAGCGGGAGCGGCAGATACGCAGTATTTT
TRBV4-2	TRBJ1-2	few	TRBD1	CASSQPGDREEYGYTF	TGTGCCAGCAGCCAACCAGGGGACAGGGAAGAGTATGGCTACACCTTC
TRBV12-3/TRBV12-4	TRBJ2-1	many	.	CASRGPGKVYNEQFF	TGTGCCAGCAGGGGGCCAGGGAAAGTTTACAATGAGCAGTTCTTC
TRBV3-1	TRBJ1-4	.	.	CASSHYTGTNEKLFF	TGTGCCAGCAGCCATTATACAGGGACCAATGAAAAACTGTTTTTT
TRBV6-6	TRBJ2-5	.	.	CASSYVYQETQYF	TGTGCCAGCAGTTACGTCTACCAAGAGACCCAGTACTTC
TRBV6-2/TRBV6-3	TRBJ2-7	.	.	CASSPDGQQYF	TGTGCCAGCAGTCCTGACGGACAGCAGTACTTC
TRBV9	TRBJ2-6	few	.	CASSVMTGVANVLTF	TGTGCCAGCAGCGTTATGACGGGAGTGGCCAACGTCCTGACTTTC